Listed below are T cell receptor beta chains from one sample, sequenced in a study of regulatory T cells in long-lasting Graves disease. MiXCR was run by TCRdb on the multiplex PCR reads, yielding one entry per CDR3 protein. The table shows 700,000 or so distinct CDR3 sequences, with about 32% occurring only once. The sample in question was peripheral blood mononuclear cells (PBMCs), obtained when the disease was refractory, from a patient treated with antithyroid drugs. These receptors all come from a female donor with Graves disease. Both conserved end residues are part of each CDR3. The D gene is left open where the match is weak. The size field is filled for only some rows; it gives once, few, many or a size class.

J gene: TRBJ2-3; D gene: TRBD2; clone size: -; V gene: TRBV19; CDR3 DNA: TGTGCCAGTAGTATAGATCGCCCCGGGACTAGCGGGTTGATGGCGCAGTATTTT; CDR3 protein: CASSIDRPGTSGLMAQYF
J gene: TRBJ1-4; D gene: -; clone size: few; V gene: TRBV13; CDR3 DNA: TGTGCCAGCAGCTTCCTAGGGAACCCAAAACTGTTTTTT; CDR3 protein: CASSFLGNPKLFF
J gene: TRBJ1-1; D gene: -; clone size: few; V gene: TRBV5-1; CDR3 DNA: TGCGCCAGCGGGTATGGTGGGGACACTGAAGCTTTCTTT; CDR3 protein: CASGYGGDTEAFF
J gene: TRBJ1-5; D gene: -; clone size: many; V gene: TRBV12-3/TRBV12-4; CDR3 DNA: TGTGCCAGCAGTTTAAGAGCCCAGTCAAGCAATCAGCCCCAGCATTTT; CDR3 protein: CASSLRAQSSNQPQHF
J gene: TRBJ2-5; D gene: -; clone size: many; V gene: TRBV6-1; CDR3 DNA: TGTGCCAGCATGGGGGAGACCCAGTACTTC; CDR3 protein: CASMGETQYF
J gene: TRBJ2-5; D gene: TRBD2; clone size: few; V gene: TRBV5-1; CDR3 DNA: TGCGCCAGCAGCCTTAGCGGGAGCGGAAGCGAGACCCAGTACTTC; CDR3 protein: CASSLSGSGSETQYF
J gene: TRBJ2-6; D gene: -; clone size: few; V gene: TRBV14; CDR3 DNA: TGTGCCAGCAGCCAAGCGAGGGCTGGGGCCAACGTCCTGACTTTC; CDR3 protein: CASSQARAGANVLTF
J gene: TRBJ1-6; D gene: -; clone size: many; V gene: TRBV12-5; CDR3 DNA: TGTGCTAGTGCCGATAGGTTCCCGGGTTCACCCCTCCACTTT; CDR3 protein: CASADRFPGSPLHF
J gene: TRBJ2-7; D gene: -; clone size: many; V gene: TRBV6-1; CDR3 DNA: TGTGCCAGCAGTGAAGTGGGAACAGGCTTGTTC; CDR3 protein: CASSEVGTGLF
J gene: TRBJ1-1; D gene: -; clone size: many; V gene: TRBV15; CDR3 DNA: TGTGCCACCAGCAGAGAGGTCCAGGATACTGAAGCTTTCTTT; CDR3 protein: CATSREVQDTEAFF
J gene: TRBJ1-1; D gene: -; clone size: many; V gene: TRBV6-1; CDR3 DNA: TGTGCCAGCAGTGAAGCAGGGGCCGAAGCTTTCTTT; CDR3 protein: CASSEAGAEAFF
J gene: TRBJ1-2; D gene: TRBD1; clone size: -; V gene: TRBV10-3; CDR3 DNA: TGTGCCAGCATCCGGGACAGGGTTGAGGATGGCTACACCTTC; CDR3 protein: CASIRDRVEDGYTF
J gene: TRBJ1-3; D gene: -; clone size: few; V gene: TRBV11-2; CDR3 DNA: TGTGCCAGCAGAGGAACGGGGCTAACTGGAAACACCATATATTTT; CDR3 protein: CASRGTGLTGNTIYF
J gene: TRBJ2-1; D gene: -; clone size: -; V gene: TRBV28; CDR3 DNA: TGTGCCAGCAGTTCGATACTGTCGGGGGAGCAGTTCTTC; CDR3 protein: CASSSILSGEQFF
J gene: TRBJ1-2; D gene: -; clone size: -; V gene: TRBV3-1; CDR3 DNA: TGTGCCAGCAGCCATATCGGGGGCCCGATCTATGGCTACACCTTC; CDR3 protein: CASSHIGGPIYGYTF
J gene: TRBJ1-1; D gene: TRBD1; clone size: -; V gene: TRBV3-1; CDR3 DNA: TGTGCCAGCAGCCGAAGGACAGGTGTCACTGAAGCTTTCTTT; CDR3 protein: CASSRRTGVTEAFF
J gene: TRBJ1-4; D gene: -; clone size: -; V gene: TRBV6-1; CDR3 DNA: TGTGCGGTAGCAGGGGCGATTAATGAAAAACTGTTTTTT; CDR3 protein: CAVAGAINEKLFF
J gene: TRBJ1-6; D gene: -; clone size: -; V gene: TRBV6-1; CDR3 DNA: TGTGCCACTACCGGGAGCGAACATAATTCACCCCTCCACTTT; CDR3 protein: CATTGSEHNSPLHF